This TCR beta chain was found in a study of T cells in Graves' hyperthyroidism and ophthalmopathy. RNA transcripts were the template for amplifying TCR beta CDR3 regions. Using the HTBI primer set, a first-round RT-PCR was run on the TCR CDR3. TCRdb re-derived calls from the multiplex PCR reads in MiXCR, one entry per CDR3 protein. The table lists about 510,000 distinct CDR3 sequences, around 15% of them singletons. Looked up from germline, CDR1 is SQVTM and CDR2 is ANQGSEA. The length of the CDR3 is 14 residues. Trimming removed 5 bases from V and 0 bases from J, with 10 bases in between. This clonotype was detected a few times. Newly diagnosed hyperthyroidism patients aged 18 to 65 years had disease lasting under 2 months. Thyroid ultrasound, orbital computed tomography, clinical symptoms, and serum thyroxine and TRAb underpinned diagnoses.

The rearrangement links TRBV29-1 to TRBJ1-4; D perhaps matches TRBD1 (5 bases). The TCR comes from a woman aged 35 to 49 with Graves' hyperthyroidism. The specimen was blood. The CDR3 region is CSVSTGTTNEKLFF. The CDR3 DNA follows: TGCAGCGTTTCTACAGGTACAACTAATGAAAAACTGTTTTTT.